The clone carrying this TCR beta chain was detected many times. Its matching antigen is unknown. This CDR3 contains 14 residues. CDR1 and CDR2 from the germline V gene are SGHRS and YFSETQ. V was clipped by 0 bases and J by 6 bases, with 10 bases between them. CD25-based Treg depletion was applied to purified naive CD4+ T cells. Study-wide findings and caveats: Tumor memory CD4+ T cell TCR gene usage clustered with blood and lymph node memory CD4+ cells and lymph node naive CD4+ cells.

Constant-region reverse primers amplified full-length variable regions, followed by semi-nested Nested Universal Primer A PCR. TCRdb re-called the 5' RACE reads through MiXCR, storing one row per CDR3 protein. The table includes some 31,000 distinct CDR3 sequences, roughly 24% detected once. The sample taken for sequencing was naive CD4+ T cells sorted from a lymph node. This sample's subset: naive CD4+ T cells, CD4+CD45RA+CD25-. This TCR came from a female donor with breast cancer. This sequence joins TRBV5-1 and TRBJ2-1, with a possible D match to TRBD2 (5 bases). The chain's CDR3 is CASSLAGISNEQFF. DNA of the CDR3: TGCGCCAGCAGCTTGGCCGGGATAAGCAATGAGCAGTTCTTC.